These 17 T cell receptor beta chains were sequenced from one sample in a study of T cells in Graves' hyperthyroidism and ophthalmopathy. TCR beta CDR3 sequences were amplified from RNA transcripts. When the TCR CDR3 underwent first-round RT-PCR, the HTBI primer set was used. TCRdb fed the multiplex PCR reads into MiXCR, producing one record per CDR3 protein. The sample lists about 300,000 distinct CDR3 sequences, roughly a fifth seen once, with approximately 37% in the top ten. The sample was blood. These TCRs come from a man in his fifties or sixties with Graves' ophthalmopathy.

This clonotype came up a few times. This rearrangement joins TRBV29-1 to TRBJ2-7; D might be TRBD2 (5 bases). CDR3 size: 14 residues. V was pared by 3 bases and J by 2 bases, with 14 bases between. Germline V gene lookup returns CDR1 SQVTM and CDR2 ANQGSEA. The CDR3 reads CSVERAIPPYEQYF. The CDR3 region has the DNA TGCAGCGTTGAGAGGGCCATTCCGCCCTACGAGCAGTACTTC.

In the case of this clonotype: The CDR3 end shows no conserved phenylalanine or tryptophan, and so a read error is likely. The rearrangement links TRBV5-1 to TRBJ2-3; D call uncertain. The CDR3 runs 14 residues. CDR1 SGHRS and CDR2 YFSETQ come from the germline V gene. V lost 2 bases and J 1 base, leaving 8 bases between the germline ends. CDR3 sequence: CASSFSGGTDTQYS. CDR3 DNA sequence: TGCGCCAGCAGCTTCAGTGGCGGCACAGATACGCAGTATTCT.

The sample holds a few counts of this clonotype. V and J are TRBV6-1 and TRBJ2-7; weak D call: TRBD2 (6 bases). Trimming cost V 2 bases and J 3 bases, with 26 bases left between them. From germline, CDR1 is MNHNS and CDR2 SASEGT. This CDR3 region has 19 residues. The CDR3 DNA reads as TGTGCCAGCAGTGAAAAGGAGGGACGGCTCGGGAGTGGCGTCTACGAGCAGTACTTC. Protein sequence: CASSEKEGRLGSGVYEQYF.

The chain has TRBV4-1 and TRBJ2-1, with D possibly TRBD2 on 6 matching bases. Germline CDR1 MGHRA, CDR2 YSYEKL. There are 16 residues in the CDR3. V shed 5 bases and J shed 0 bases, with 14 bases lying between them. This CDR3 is CASSDGTSSSYNEQFF. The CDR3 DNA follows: TGCGCCAGCAGCGACGGGACTTCCAGCTCCTACAATGAGCAGTTCTTC.

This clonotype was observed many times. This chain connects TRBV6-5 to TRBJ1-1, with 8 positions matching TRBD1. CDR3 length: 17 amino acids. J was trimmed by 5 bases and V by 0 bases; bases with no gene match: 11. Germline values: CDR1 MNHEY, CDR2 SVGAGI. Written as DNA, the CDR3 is TGTGCCAGCAGTTACTCGAGTAATAACAGGGGGAAAACTGAAGCTTTCTTT. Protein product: CASSYSSNNRGKTEAFF.

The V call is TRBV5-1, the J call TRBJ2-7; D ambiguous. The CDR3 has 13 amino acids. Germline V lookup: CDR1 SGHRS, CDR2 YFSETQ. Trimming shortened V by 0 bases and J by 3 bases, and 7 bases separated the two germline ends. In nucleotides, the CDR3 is TGCGCCAGCAGCTTGGTGGCAAGCTACGAGCAGTACTTC. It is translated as CASSLVASYEQYF. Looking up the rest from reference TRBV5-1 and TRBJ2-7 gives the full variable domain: KAGVTQTPRYLIKTRGQQVTLSCSPISGHRSVSWYQQTPGQGLQFLFEYFSETQRNKGNFPGRFSGRQFSNSRSEMNVSTLELGDSALYLCASSLVASYEQYFGPGTRLTVT.

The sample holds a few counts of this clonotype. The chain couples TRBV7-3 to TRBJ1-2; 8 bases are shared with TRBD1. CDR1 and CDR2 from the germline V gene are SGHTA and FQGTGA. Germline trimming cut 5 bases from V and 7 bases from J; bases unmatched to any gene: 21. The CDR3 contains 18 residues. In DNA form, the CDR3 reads TGTGCCAGCAGCCGAAACCCAAGGGCCAGGGGGCTTCTACGTGGCTACACCTTC. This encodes CASSRNPRARGLLRGYTF.

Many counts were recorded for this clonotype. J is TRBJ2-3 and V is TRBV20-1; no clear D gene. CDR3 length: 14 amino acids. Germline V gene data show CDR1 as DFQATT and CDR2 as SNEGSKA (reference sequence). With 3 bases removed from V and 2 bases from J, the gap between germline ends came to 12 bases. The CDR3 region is CSASAGLYTDTQYF. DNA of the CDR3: TGCAGTGCTAGTGCTGGCCTCTACACAGATACGCAGTATTTT.

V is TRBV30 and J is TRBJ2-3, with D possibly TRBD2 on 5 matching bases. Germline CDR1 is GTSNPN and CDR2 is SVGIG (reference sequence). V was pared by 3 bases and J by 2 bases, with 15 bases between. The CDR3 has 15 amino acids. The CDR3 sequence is CAWSLGSGSTDTQYF. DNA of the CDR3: TGTGCCTGGAGCCTAGGGAGCGGCTCCACAGATACGCAGTATTTT.

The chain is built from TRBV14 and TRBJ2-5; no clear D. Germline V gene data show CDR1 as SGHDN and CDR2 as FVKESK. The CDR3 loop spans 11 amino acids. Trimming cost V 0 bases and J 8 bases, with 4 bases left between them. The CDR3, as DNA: TGTGCCAGCAGCCAAGATAGTACCCAGTACTTC. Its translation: CASSQDSTQYF.

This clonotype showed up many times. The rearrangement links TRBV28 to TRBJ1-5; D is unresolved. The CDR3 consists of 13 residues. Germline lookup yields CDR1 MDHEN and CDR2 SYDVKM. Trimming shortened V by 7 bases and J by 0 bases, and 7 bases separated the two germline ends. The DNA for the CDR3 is TGTGCCAGCATGTGGTATAGCAATCAGCCCCAGCATTTT. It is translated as CASMWYSNQPQHF.

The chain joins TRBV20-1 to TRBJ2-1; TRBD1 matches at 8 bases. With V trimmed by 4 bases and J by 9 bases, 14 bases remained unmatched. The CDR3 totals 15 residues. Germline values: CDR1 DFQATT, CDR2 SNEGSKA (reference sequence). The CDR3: CSATSPGTGRGEQFF. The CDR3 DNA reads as TGCAGTGCTACTTCTCCCGGGACAGGTAGAGGTGAGCAGTTCTTC.

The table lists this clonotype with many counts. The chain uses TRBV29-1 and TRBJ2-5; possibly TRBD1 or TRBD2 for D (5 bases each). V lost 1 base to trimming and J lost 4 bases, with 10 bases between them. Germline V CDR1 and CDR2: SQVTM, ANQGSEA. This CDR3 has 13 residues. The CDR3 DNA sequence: TGCAGCGTTGAAGGGGTAGGGACAGAGACCCAGTACTTC. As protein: CSVEGVGTETQYF. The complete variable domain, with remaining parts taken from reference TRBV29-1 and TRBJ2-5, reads SAVISQKPSRDICQRGTSLTIQCQVDSQVTMMFWYRQQPGQSLTLIATANQGSEATYESGFVIDKFPISRPNLTFSTLTVSNMSPEDSSIYLCSVEGVGTETQYFGPGTRLLVL.

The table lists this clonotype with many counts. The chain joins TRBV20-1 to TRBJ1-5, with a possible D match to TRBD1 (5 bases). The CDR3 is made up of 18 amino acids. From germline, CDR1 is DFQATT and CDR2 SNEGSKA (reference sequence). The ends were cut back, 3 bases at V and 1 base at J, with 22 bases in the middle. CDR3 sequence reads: CSASDLGGGTLSNQPQHF. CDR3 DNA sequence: TGCAGTGCTAGCGACTTAGGCGGCGGGACTTTAAGCAATCAGCCCCAGCATTTT.

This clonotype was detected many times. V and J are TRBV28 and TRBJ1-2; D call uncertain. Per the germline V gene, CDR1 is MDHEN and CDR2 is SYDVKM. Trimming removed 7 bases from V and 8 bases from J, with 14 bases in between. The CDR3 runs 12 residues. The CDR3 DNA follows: TGTGCCAGCACCTTAGGACGGGAAGGCTACACCTTC. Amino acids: CASTLGREGYTF.

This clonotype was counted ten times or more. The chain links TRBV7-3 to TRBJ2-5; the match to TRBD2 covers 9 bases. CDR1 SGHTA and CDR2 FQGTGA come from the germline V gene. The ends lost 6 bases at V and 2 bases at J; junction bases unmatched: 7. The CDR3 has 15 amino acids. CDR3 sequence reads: CASSRAGGRQETQYF. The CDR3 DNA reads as TGTGCCAGCAGTCGAGCGGGAGGTCGACAAGAGACCCAGTACTTC. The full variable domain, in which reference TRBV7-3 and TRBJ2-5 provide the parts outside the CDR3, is GAGVSQTPSNKVTEKGKYVELRCDPISGHTALYWYRQSLGQGPEFLIYFQGTGAADDSGLPNDRFFAVRPEGSVSTLKIQRTERGDSAVYLCASSRAGGRQETQYFGPGTRLLVL.

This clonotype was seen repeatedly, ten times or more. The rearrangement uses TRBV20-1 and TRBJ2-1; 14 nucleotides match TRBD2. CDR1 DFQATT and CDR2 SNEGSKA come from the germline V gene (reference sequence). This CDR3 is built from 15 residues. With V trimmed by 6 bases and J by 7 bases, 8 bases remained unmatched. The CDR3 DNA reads TGCAGTGCCTTGAGGACTAGCGGGAGGAGGAATGAGCAGTTCTTC. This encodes CSALRTSGRRNEQFF.